The 25 T cell receptor beta chains below were found in one sample sequenced in a study of T cell responses to AZD1222 COVID-19 vaccine. Sequenced by immunoSEQ multiplex PCR; TCRdb stores in-frame clones only, minus some. The data contain around 83,000 clones, roughly 83% of them singletons. The sequencing used peripheral blood, collected on day 0 of AZD1222 vaccination. The origin of the receptors is an adult in good health.

This chain uses TRBV28 with TRBJ2-1, with D uncertain. Germline lookup yields CDR1 MDHEN and CDR2 SYDVKM. This CDR3 is 14 amino acids long. With 1 base removed from V and 6 bases from J, the gap between germline ends came to 10 bases. The CDR3 DNA follows: TGTGCCAGCAGTTTATATCAGAGAGGCAATGAGCAGTTCTTC. It codes for CASSLYQRGNEQFF.

This clone was counted between two and nine times. The genes are TRBV6-5 and TRBJ1-2, with TRBD1 matching 8 bases. CDR3 size: 15 residues. Trimming cost V 0 bases and J 8 bases; bases outside gene matches: 8. Germline CDR1 and CDR2: MNHEY and SVGAGI. The CDR3 loop is CASSYSNPGGWGYTF. CDR3 sequence (DNA): TGTGCCAGCAGTTACTCGAACCCAGGGGGCTGGGGCTACACCTTC.

The V gene is TRBV14, the J gene TRBJ2-1; TRBD1 agrees at 7 bases. Germline V gene sequence: CDR1 SGHDN, CDR2 FVKESK. Germline trimming cut 0 bases from V and 8 bases from J; bases unmatched to any gene: 7. The CDR3 has 15 amino acids. The CDR3: CASSQEKGAGHEQFF. CDR3 sequence (DNA): TGTGCCAGCAGCCAAGAGAAGGGGGCGGGTCATGAGCAGTTCTTC.

The chain employs TRBV30 and TRBJ2-5; a possible D gene is TRBD2 (6 bases). The CDR3 is made up of 13 amino acids. Trimming took off 8 bases at V and 4 bases at J, with 17 bases between the two ends. The V gene's germline CDR1 is GTSNPN and CDR2 SVGIG (reference sequence). The CDR3 nucleotides read TGTGCCCAAGGGGCTAGCGTGGCAGAGACCCAGTACTTC. It yields the protein CAQGASVAETQYF.

This chain connects TRBV19 to TRBJ1-5; TRBD1 agrees at 8 bases. J lost 7 bases, V lost 3 bases, and 8 bases had no gene match. This CDR3 region has 15 residues. Germline V CDR1 and CDR2: LNHDA, SQIVND (reference sequence). The CDR3 DNA is TGTGCCAGTAGTATCCAAGGACAGGGCGGACAGCCCCAGCATTTT. Translation: CASSIQGQGGQPQHF.

The V call is TRBV4-2, the J call TRBJ2-3, with D unclear. The germline V and J ends were trimmed by 0 bases and 2 bases, with 18 bases remaining between them. The CDR3 covers 18 residues. Looked up from germline, CDR1 is LGHNA and CDR2 is YNFKEQ. CDR3 in DNA: TGTGCCAGCAGCCAAGACTTTTCCGCGTCTGGGAACACAGATACGCAGTATTTT. Amino acids: CASSQDFSASGNTDTQYF.

This clone has a single count. CDR3 region: CASSLVEGGDTQYF. CDR3 coding DNA: TGTGCCAGCAGCTTAGTTGAGGGTGGGGATACGCAGTATTTT. The rearrangement joins TRBV7-2 to TRBJ2-3; TRBD2 is a possible D gene (5 bases). The CDR3 is 14 amino acids. Germline CDR1 is SGHTA and CDR2 is FQGNSA. V was clipped by 1 base and J by 6 bases, with 11 bases between them.

The chain links TRBV4-2 to TRBJ2-7, with TRBD2 identical over 12 bases. CDR3 size: 15 residues. The germline V gene encodes CDR1 LGHNA and CDR2 YNFKEQ. V lost 6 bases, J lost 5 bases, and 8 bases stayed unmatched. The CDR3 nucleotides are TGTGCCAGCAGTCCGACTAGCGGGAGTGTCAACGAGCAGTACTTC. This gives the protein CASSPTSGSVNEQYF.

The rearrangement joins TRBV19 to TRBJ1-3, with unresolved D. This CDR3 contains 14 residues. The V gene's germline CDR1 is LNHDA and CDR2 SQIVND (reference sequence). The V and J ends lost 6 bases and 1 base respectively, with 10 bases between them. The CDR3: CASSLTVSGNTIYF. For the CDR3, the DNA is TGTGCCAGTAGCCTCACAGTATCTGGAAACACCATATATTTT.

The gene calls are TRBV5-1 and TRBJ1-1; D is unresolved. The germline CDR1 and CDR2 sequences are SGHRS and YFSETQ. The V gene lost 5 bases and the J gene lost 1 base, with 3 bases spanning the gap. The CDR3 extends over 11 amino acids. The CDR3 is CASRENTEAFF. Written as DNA, the CDR3 is TGCGCCAGCAGGGAGAACACTGAAGCTTTCTTT.

The chain carries TRBV6-2 or TRBV6-3 and TRBJ2-1; 16 bases are a match to TRBD2. The CDR3 extends over 17 amino acids. V dropped 4 bases and J dropped 8; count of bases not matched to a gene: 8. The V gene's germline CDR1 is MNHEY and CDR2 SVGEGT. CDR3 amino acids: CASSSRPGLAGGYEQFF. Here the CDR3 DNA reads TGTGCCAGCAGTTCCCGACCGGGACTAGCGGGAGGGTATGAGCAGTTCTTC.

V usage is TRBV7-2 and J usage is TRBJ2-1, with D possibly matching TRBD2 (6 bases). The CDR3 contains 16 residues. V was trimmed by 2 bases and J by 3 bases, leaving 14 bases between them. The germline V gene has CDR1 SGHTA and CDR2 FQGNSA. The CDR3 DNA reads TGTGCCAGCAGCTTATCGGGCGGGACGGTCTACAATGAGCAGTTCTTC. Translation: CASSLSGGTVYNEQFF. The whole variable domain, remainder taken from reference TRBV7-2 and TRBJ2-1, is GAGVSQSPSNKVTEKGKDVELRCDPISGHTALYWYRQSLGQGLEFLIYFQGNSAPDKSGLPSDRFSAERTGGSVSTLTIQRTQQEDSAVYLCASSLSGGTVYNEQFFGPGTRLTVL.

In DNA, the CDR3 is TGTGCCAGCAGTTTATCCCCCGGGACGGTCAACACCGGGGAGCTGTTTTTT. Translation: CASSLSPGTVNTGELFF. The chain joins TRBV27 to TRBJ2-2; D is perhaps TRBD1 or TRBD2 (5 bases each). The germline V gene has CDR1 MNHEY and CDR2 SMNVEV (reference sequence). V shed 0 bases and J shed 2 bases, with 13 bases lying between them. The CDR3 has 17 residues.

The chain carries TRBV9 and TRBJ1-6; TRBD1 is a possible D gene (6 bases). The CDR3 is made up of 18 amino acids. The ends were cut back, 0 bases at V and 5 bases at J, with 18 bases in the middle. CDR1 and CDR2 from the germline V gene are SGDLS and YYNGEE. CDR3 coding DNA: TGTGCCAGCAGCGTAGCTACCGGGGGCCTAGGGGATAATTCACCCCTCCACTTT. Residues: CASSVATGGLGDNSPLHF.

The chain employs TRBV27 and TRBJ1-1; D may be TRBD1 (6 bases). Germline V gives CDR1 MNHEY, CDR2 SMNVEV (reference sequence). Between the trimmed V and J ends, which lost 3 bases and 2 bases, there was a span of 10 bases. This CDR3 contains 14 residues. CDR3 DNA sequence: TGTGCCAGCAGTTTTCAGGGACATAACACTGAAGCTTTCTTT. Encoded protein: CASSFQGHNTEAFF.

The chain combines TRBV6-5 with TRBJ1-6; TRBD1 matches 7 bases. Germline V gives CDR1 MNHEY, CDR2 SVGAGI. CDR3 length: 14 amino acids. V lost 5 bases, J lost 10 bases, and 8 bases stayed unmatched. The DNA of the CDR3 is TGTGCCAGCAGTCCCCGGACAGGATACTCACCCCTCCACTTT. Its protein product is CASSPRTGYSPLHF.

The gene calls are TRBV7-9 and TRBJ1-5, with TRBD1 as a possible D gene (6 bases). V dropped 6 bases and J dropped 4 bases, with 10 bases sitting between them. The CDR3 consists of 13 residues. The germline V gene encodes CDR1 SEHNR and CDR2 FQNEAQ (reference sequence). The CDR3 DNA reads TGTGCCAGCAGTCTACAGGGAAATCAGCCCCAGCATTTT. It encodes CASSLQGNQPQHF.

This clone has a single count. V gene TRBV29-1 combines with J gene TRBJ2-2; D is possibly TRBD2 (5 bases). The germline V and J ends were trimmed by 3 bases and 0 bases, with 5 bases remaining between them. The CDR3 is 13 residues long. Germline V gene lookup returns CDR1 SQVTM and CDR2 ANQGSEA. CDR3 DNA sequence: TGCAGCGTTGAGAGGGCGAACACCGGGGAGCTGTTTTTT. Its translation: CSVERANTGELFF.

The rearrangement links TRBV6-5 to TRBJ2-1; D gene ambiguous. Trimming took off 5 bases at V and 9 bases at J, with 20 bases between the two ends. This CDR3 region has 15 residues. The V gene's germline CDR1 is MNHEY and CDR2 SVGAGI. The DNA for the CDR3 is TGTGCCAGCAGTCTCGACCGGGTCGTAGTGGGTGAGCAGTTCTTC. Translation: CASSLDRVVVGEQFF.

The chain is built from TRBV21-1 and TRBJ1-5; TRBD1, the table's D call, was not compared with the DNA. TRBV21-1 is recorded as a pseudogene. CDR3 length: 15 amino acids. The chain's CDR3 is CASSKETGCDQPQHF. CDR3 bases: TGTGCCAGCAGCAAAGAGACAGGGTGCGATCAGCCCCAGCATTTT.

This clone was detected once. This chain connects TRBV6-1 to TRBJ2-7; 9 bases line up with TRBD2. CDR1 is MNHNS, CDR2 SASEGT, per germline. With 1 base clipped from V and 0 bases from J, the junction kept 4 bases outside the gene matches. The CDR3 is 16 amino acids. This chain's CDR3 is CASSEGASGASYEQYF. The CDR3 bases are TGTGCCAGCAGTGAAGGGGCTAGCGGGGCCTCCTACGAGCAGTACTTC.

CDR3 nucleotide sequence: TGCGCCAGCAGCTTTATGACAGTCACAGATACGCAGTATTTT. Translated: CASSFMTVTDTQYF. The V and J genes are TRBV5-1 and TRBJ2-3, with D possibly TRBD1 on 5 matching bases. CDR3 length: 14 amino acids. CDR1 SGHRS and CDR2 YFSETQ come from the germline V gene. The ends were cut back, 2 bases at V and 2 bases at J, with 9 bases in the middle.

The chain combines TRBV4-3 with TRBJ1-1; no definite D call. CDR3 size: 13 residues. The V gene's germline CDR1 is LGHNA and CDR2 YSLEER. Trimming removed 2 bases from V and 8 bases from J, with 12 bases in between. The CDR3, as DNA: TGCGCCAGCAGCCAATCTCTTCGGCAAGAAGCTTTCTTT. Amino acid sequence: CASSQSLRQEAFF.

The sample holds a few counts of this clone. V and J are TRBV27 and TRBJ1-5; D is unresolved. CDR3 size: 13 residues. The V gene lost 3 bases and the J gene lost 0 bases, with 3 bases spanning the gap. Germline CDR1 and CDR2: MNHEY and SMNVEV (reference sequence). DNA for the CDR3: TGTGCCAGCAGTTTCGTTAGCAATCAGCCCCAGCATTTT. Encoded protein: CASSFVSNQPQHF.

The rearrangement uses TRBV2 and TRBJ2-7; D may be TRBD1 (5 bases). CDR1 and CDR2 from the germline V gene are SNHLY and FYNNEI. The CDR3 spans 13 residues. Trimming took 7 bases from V and 4 from J, leaving 14 bases between them. CDR3: CASTPFREYEQYF. The CDR3 region has the DNA TGTGCCAGCACCCCGTTCAGGGAATACGAGCAGTACTTC.